Shown below are 5 T cell receptor beta chains from a single sample sequenced in a study of Graves' ophthalmopathy and Graves' hyperthyroidism. Amplification from RNA transcripts yielded the TCR beta CDR3 regions. The first-round RT-PCR employed HTBI primers together with the Qiagen OneStep RT-PCR kit. A multiplex PCR was then performed as the second round. Each CDR3 protein is one row after TCRdb ran MiXCR on the multiplex PCR reads. Among approximately 540,000 distinct CDR3 sequences listed, about 35% were seen once. What was sequenced was peripheral blood or thyroid tissue (not recorded which). Receptors originate from an adult man with Graves' hyperthyroidism.

This clonotype was counted a few times. This chain uses TRBV20-1 with TRBJ2-6; 13 bases fit TRBD2. The CDR3 is 17 amino acids. CDR1 is DFQATT, CDR2 SNEGSKA, per germline (reference sequence). V lost 5 bases and J lost 1; bases outside the gene matches: 5. As DNA, the CDR3 is TGCAGTGCTGGCTTACTAGCGGGGGGGTCTGGGGCCAACGTCCTGACTTTC. Translating gives CSAGLLAGGSGANVLTF.

The V gene is TRBV29-1, the J gene TRBJ1-2, with D perhaps TRBD1 (6 bases). CDR3 length: 14 amino acids. CDR1 SQVTM and CDR2 ANQGSEA come from the germline V gene. V lost 7 bases and J 4 bases, leaving 19 bases between the germline ends. The CDR3 loop is CSGVRGPVPYGYTF. Written as DNA, the CDR3 is TGCAGCGGGGTCAGGGGCCCCGTCCCCTATGGCTACACCTTC.

The V call is TRBV2, the J call TRBJ1-1; D is possibly TRBD1 (6 bases). The V end was cut by 3 bases, the J end by 10 bases, with 18 bases between. The CDR3 is 14 amino acids. Germline-derived CDR1 and CDR2 are SNHLY and FYNNEI. The CDR3 sequence is CASSEGQGRSVAFF. The DNA of the CDR3 is TGTGCCAGCAGTGAGGGGCAGGGGAGAAGTGTAGCTTTCTTT.

The gene calls are TRBV7-8 and TRBJ2-5, with D perhaps TRBD1 or TRBD2 (5 bases each). Trimming left V 5 bases short and J 2 bases short, with 12 bases between. Germline-derived CDR1 and CDR2 are SGHVS and FQNEAQ. This CDR3 has 14 residues. CDR3 nucleotides: TGTGCCAGCAGCGTTGAAGAGGGGCAAGAGACCCAGTACTTC. Its translation: CASSVEEGQETQYF.

Turning to this clonotype: A much larger clone differs from this one at a single base, so this may be a read error. The J gene is TRBJ1-1, the V gene TRBV5-1; TRBD1 might be the D (5 bases). Germline loops: CDR1 SGHRS, CDR2 YFSETQ. CDR3 length: 16 residues. CDR3 nucleotide sequence: TGCGCCAGCAGCTTATCTATCCGACAGATGAACACTGGAGCTTTCTTT. Translated, it gives CASSLSIRQMNTGAFF.